What follows is one TCR beta chain and its context. V dropped 6 bases and J dropped 5 bases, with 13 bases sitting between them. The CDR3 has 13 residues. Germline CDR1 is MGHDK and CDR2 is SYGVNS. These data are taken from a study of blood T cell repertoires in COVID-19. Study overall: Acute and convalescent COVID-19 specimens originated in the United States, Italy and Spain. T cells, B-cell-depleted T cells, or PBMCs supplied cDNA or gDNA.

In the authors' workflow: Reference gene primer amplification gave estimated nucleated cell counts. Only in-frame clones appear in the TCRdb table, and some are missing; sequencing was by immunoSEQ multiplex PCR. V, J and clone size reflect that table, while D and trimming were determined from the DNA. Of 25,000 to 35,000 clones listed, under 90% are singletons. The TCR comes from a woman over 75 with acute or convalescent COVID-19. The V call is TRBV25-1, the J call TRBJ1-1, with TRBD1 as a possible D gene (6 bases). Material for sequencing was peripheral blood. The CDR3 bases are TGTGCCAGCAGAGTTCAGGGGCGGACTGAAGCTTTCTTT. Translation: CASRVQGRTEAFF.